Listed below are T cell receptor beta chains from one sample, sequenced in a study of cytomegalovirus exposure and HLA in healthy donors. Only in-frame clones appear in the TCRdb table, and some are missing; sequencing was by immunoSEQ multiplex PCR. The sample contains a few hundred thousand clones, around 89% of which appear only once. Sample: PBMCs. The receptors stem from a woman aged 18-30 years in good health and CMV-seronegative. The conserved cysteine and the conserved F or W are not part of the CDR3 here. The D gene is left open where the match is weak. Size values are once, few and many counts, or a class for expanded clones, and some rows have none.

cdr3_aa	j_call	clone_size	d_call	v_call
ASSQDSSAGRETQY	TRBJ2-5	-	-	TRBV4-2
SVAGQGMGNEKLF	TRBJ1-4	-	TRBD1	TRBV29-1
AWRSYREKGSKSGYT	TRBJ1-2	-	-	TRBV30
ASSSSWTDDSYEQY	TRBJ2-7	-	-	TRBV7-9
AWSTGALRSQREWRTETQY	TRBJ2-5	-	TRBD2	TRBV30
ASSSTEYYGYT	TRBJ1-2	-	-	TRBV5-4
ASKASATQETQY	TRBJ2-5	-	-	TRBV2
ASSFAWAGNNEQF	TRBJ2-1	-	-	TRBV11-3
ASSQDLRRGADNEQF	TRBJ2-1	once	TRBD2	TRBV4-3
ASSKRSSYEQY	TRBJ2-7	-	-	TRBV5-6
AISEYSLYGYT	TRBJ1-2	-	-	TRBV10-3
ASSLIGRKRASGELF	TRBJ2-2	-	-	TRBV27
AISRSPVGTDTEAF	TRBJ1-1	-	-	TRBV10-3
ASSQGLVGTGGGNTIY	TRBJ1-3	-	TRBD1	TRBV4-1
ASSGTSGGTEQF	TRBJ2-1	few	TRBD2	TRBV2
ASSSSTSGASGEQF	TRBJ2-1	-	TRBD2	TRBV11-3
ASLRVSTDTQY	TRBJ2-3	-	-	TRBV2
ASSLQGAYEQY	TRBJ2-7	once	TRBD1	TRBV5-4
AWSVPGRETQY	TRBJ2-5	once	-	TRBV30
ASTDRGSEQY	TRBJ2-7	-	TRBD1	TRBV25-1
ASSLSSSSGGYT	TRBJ1-2	once	-	TRBV27
ASSQTGLAGGPSYNEQF	TRBJ2-1	-	TRBD2	TRBV4-3
ASSEDRDYEQY	TRBJ2-7	once	TRBD1	TRBV6-4
ASKPTGGPNYGYT	TRBJ1-2	few	TRBD1	TRBV19
ASSPAASGGAGETQY	TRBJ2-5	-	TRBD2	TRBV5-4
ASSLWLVNTEAF	TRBJ1-1	-	-	TRBV11-2
ASSLSLYEQY	TRBJ2-7	-	-	TRBV14
ASSSIKASGVVEQF	TRBJ2-1	-	TRBD2	TRBV27
ASSPLAGMGEQY	TRBJ2-7	few	TRBD2	TRBV5-4
ASSERSITDTQY	TRBJ2-3	-	-	TRBV18
ASSRATDTEQY	TRBJ2-7	-	-	TRBV5-1
ASSRLGLRQDRNEKLF	TRBJ1-4	-	-	TRBV4-3